This is a list of T cell receptor beta chains from one sample in a study of vaccination and CD4 T cells after COVID-19. No antigen has been identified for these receptors. TCRdb processed the PCR reads anew with MiXCR; each CDR3 protein has one entry. The sample shows about 22,000 distinct CDR3 sequences, about half of them seen only once. Sequenced material: CD4+ T cells from blood, cultured in vitro, taken about 7 months after SARS-CoV-2 vaccination. These receptors were collected from a human donor who had recovered from COVID-19. CDR3s include the opening cysteine and the closing phenylalanine or tryptophan. The order of the fields is V gene, J gene, D gene, clone size, CDR3 DNA, CDR3 protein. The D gene is left open where the match is weak. A clone size is listed for some rows: how often the clone was seen (once, few, many), or a class if it is expanded.

v_gene: TRBV7-3
j_gene: TRBJ2-1
d_gene: TRBD2
abundance: .
CDR3nt: TGTGCCAGCAGCTTATCTCGCCTTGTGGGGATAGCGGGGGAGTACAATGAGCAGTTCTTC
CDR3aa: CASSLSRLVGIAGEYNEQFF

v_gene: TRBV12-1
j_gene: TRBJ2-6
d_gene: .
abundance: .
CDR3nt: TGTGCCAGCAGCTTACGACGGGACCTGAGCTCTGGGGCCAACGTCCTGACTTTC
CDR3aa: CASSLRRDLSSGANVLTF

v_gene: TRBV7-2
j_gene: TRBJ1-6
d_gene: TRBD1
abundance: .
CDR3nt: TGTGCCAGCAGCCCTACCCAGGGGGCGCGTTCACCCCTCCACTTT
CDR3aa: CASSPTQGARSPLHF

v_gene: TRBV4-3
j_gene: TRBJ2-3
d_gene: .
abundance: .
CDR3nt: TGCGCCAGCAGCCCTTATATCACAGATACGCAGTATTTT
CDR3aa: CASSPYITDTQYF

v_gene: TRBV6-2/TRBV6-3
j_gene: TRBJ2-7
d_gene: .
abundance: .
CDR3nt: TGTGCCAGCAGTTACTATTCTCCAACCGGCTACGAGCAGTACTTC
CDR3aa: CASSYYSPTGYEQYF

v_gene: TRBV6-5
j_gene: TRBJ1-2
d_gene: .
abundance: medium-sized
CDR3nt: TGTGCCAGCAGTTACCCTGGGGGGCCTGGTGGCTACACCTTC
CDR3aa: CASSYPGGPGGYTF

v_gene: TRBV20-1
j_gene: TRBJ2-3
d_gene: .
abundance: .
CDR3nt: TGCAGTGCTAGAGAGGAGTGGAGGACTGATACGCAGTATTTT
CDR3aa: CSAREEWRTDTQYF

v_gene: TRBV4-2
j_gene: TRBJ2-7
d_gene: TRBD2
abundance: .
CDR3nt: TGTGCCAGCAGCCAAGGGTTGTTACGCGGGGGGCCGTTCGAGCAGTACTTC
CDR3aa: CASSQGLLRGGPFEQYF

v_gene: TRBV19
j_gene: TRBJ1-2
d_gene: TRBD1
abundance: few
CDR3nt: TGTGCCAGTAATGAGGACAGGGACCGGGGCTACACCTTC
CDR3aa: CASNEDRDRGYTF

v_gene: TRBV6-2/TRBV6-3
j_gene: TRBJ1-1
d_gene: .
abundance: .
CDR3nt: TGTGCCAGCGAAATGAACACTGAAGCTTTCTTT
CDR3aa: CASEMNTEAFF